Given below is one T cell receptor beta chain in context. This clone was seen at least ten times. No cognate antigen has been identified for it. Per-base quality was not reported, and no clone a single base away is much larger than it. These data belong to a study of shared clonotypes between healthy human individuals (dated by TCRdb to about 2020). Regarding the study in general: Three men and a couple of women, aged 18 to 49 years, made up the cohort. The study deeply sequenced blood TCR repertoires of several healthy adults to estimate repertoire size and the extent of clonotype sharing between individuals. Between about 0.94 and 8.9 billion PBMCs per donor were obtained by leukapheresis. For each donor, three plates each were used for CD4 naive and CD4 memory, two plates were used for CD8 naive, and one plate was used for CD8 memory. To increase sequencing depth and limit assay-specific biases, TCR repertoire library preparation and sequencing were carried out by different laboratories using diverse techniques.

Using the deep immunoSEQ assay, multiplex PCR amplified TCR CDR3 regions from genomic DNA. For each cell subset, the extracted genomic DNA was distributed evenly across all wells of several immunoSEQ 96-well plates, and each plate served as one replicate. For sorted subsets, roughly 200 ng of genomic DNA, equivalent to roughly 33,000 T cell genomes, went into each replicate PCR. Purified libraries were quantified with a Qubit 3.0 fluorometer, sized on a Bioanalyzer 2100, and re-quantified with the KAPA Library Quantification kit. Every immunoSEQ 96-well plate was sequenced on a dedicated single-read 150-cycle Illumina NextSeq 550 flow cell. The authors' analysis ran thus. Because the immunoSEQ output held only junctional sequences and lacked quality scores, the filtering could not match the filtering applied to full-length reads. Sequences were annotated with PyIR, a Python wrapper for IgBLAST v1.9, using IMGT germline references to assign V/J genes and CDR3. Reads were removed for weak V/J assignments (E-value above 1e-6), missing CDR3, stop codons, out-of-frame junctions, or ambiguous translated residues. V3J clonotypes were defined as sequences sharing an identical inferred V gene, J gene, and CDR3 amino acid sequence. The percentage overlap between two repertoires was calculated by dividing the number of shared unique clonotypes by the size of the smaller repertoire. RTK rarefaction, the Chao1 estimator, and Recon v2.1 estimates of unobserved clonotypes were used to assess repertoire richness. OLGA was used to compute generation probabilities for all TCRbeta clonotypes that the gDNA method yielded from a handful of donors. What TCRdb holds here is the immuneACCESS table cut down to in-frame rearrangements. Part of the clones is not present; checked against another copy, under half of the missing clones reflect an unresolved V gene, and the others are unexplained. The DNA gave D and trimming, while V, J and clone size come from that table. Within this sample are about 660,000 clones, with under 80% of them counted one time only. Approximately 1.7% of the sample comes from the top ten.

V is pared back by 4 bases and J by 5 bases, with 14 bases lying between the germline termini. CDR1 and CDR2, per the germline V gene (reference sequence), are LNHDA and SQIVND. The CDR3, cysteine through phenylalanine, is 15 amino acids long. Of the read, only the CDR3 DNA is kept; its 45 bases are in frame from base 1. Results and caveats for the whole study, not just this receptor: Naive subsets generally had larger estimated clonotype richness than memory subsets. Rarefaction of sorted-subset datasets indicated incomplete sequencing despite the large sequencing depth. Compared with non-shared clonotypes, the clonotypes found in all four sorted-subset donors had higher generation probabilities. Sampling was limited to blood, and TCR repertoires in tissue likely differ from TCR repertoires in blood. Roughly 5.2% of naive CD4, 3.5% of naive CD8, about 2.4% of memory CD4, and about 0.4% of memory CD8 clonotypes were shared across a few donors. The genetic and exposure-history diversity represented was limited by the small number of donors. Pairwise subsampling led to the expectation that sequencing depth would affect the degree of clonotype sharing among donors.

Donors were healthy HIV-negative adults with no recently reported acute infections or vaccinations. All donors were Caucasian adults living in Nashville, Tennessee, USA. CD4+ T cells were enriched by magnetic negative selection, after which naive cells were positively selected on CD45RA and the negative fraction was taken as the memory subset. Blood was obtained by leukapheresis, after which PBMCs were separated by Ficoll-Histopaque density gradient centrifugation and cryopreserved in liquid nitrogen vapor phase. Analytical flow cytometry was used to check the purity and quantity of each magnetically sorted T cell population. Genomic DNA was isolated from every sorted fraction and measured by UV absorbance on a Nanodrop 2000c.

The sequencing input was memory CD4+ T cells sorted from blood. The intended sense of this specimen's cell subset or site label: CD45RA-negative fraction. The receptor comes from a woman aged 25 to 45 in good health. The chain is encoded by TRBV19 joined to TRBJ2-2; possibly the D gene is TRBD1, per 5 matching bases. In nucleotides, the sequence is TGTGCCAGTAGTAGAAGACAGTCTCGAACCGGGGAGCTGTTTTTT. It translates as CASSRRQSRTGELFF.